This T cell receptor beta chain was found in a study of blood T cell repertoires in COVID-19. For the study at large: The United States, Italy and Spain supplied acute and convalescent COVID-19 samples. Nucleic acid was either cDNA or gDNA, and it came from T cells, B-cell-depleted T cells, or PBMCs.

This clone was recorded only once. The CDR3 totals 16 residues. CDR1 and CDR2 from the germline V gene are MNHEY and SVGAGI. The V end lost 0 bases, the J end lost 2 bases, and 11 bases lay between the germline ends. Per the original methods: Reference gene primers were amplified, and this amplification served to estimate nucleated cell counts. Data came from immunoSEQ multiplex PCR; TCRdb stores just in-frame clones and leaves some out. The DNA gave D and trimming, while V, J and clone size come from that table. The sample has approximately 60,000 clones, around 76% seen once. The TCR was taken from a middle-aged man with active or convalescent COVID-19. V gene TRBV6-5 combines with J gene TRBJ1-3, with D perhaps TRBD1 (5 bases). The sample was peripheral blood. For the CDR3, the DNA is TGTGCCAGCAGTTACTCGAGAGGCAGGGCTGGAAACACCATATATTTT. It is translated as CASSYSRGRAGNTIYF.